The rows below give T cell receptor beta chains drawn from one sample of a study of blood T cell repertoires in COVID-19. The table came from immunoSEQ multiplex PCR; TCRdb's copy has only in-frame clones and leaves some out. This sample has hundreds of thousands of clones, with approximately 89% found just once. Sequencing was performed on PBMCs or T cells enriched from blood (not recorded which). These receptors came from a woman aged 40 to 50 who had recovered from COVID-19. CDR3s leave out the opening cysteine and the closing phenylalanine or tryptophan. Each record gives: J gene, V gene, CDR3 protein.

J gene: TRBJ1-2
V gene: TRBV30
CDR3 protein: AWSPLSVEGYT

J gene: TRBJ2-7
V gene: TRBV7-2
CDR3 protein: ASSSDWSSYEQY

J gene: TRBJ2-1
V gene: TRBV27
CDR3 protein: ASSLAPSGRVYNEQF

J gene: TRBJ2-1
V gene: TRBV5-6
CDR3 protein: ASSPRVAGLNEQF

J gene: TRBJ2-2
V gene: TRBV5-4
CDR3 protein: ASSWGAGELF

J gene: TRBJ2-1
V gene: TRBV5-8
CDR3 protein: ASSLAIGTYNEQF

J gene: TRBJ1-2
V gene: TRBV7-3
CDR3 protein: ASSLMSGQGATGYT

J gene: TRBJ2-7
V gene: TRBV3-1/TRBV3-2
CDR3 protein: ASSQTGHEQY

J gene: TRBJ2-3
V gene: TRBV7-2
CDR3 protein: ASSPDRGRVDTQY

J gene: TRBJ1-2
V gene: TRBV28
CDR3 protein: ASSTPGTPSNYGYT

J gene: TRBJ2-1
V gene: TRBV28
CDR3 protein: ASTSRAGSSYNEQF

J gene: TRBJ2-7
V gene: TRBV7-2
CDR3 protein: ASSLVRGQTYEQY

J gene: TRBJ1-2
V gene: TRBV30
CDR3 protein: AWSVGITLGYGYT

J gene: TRBJ2-7
V gene: TRBV7-2
CDR3 protein: ASSLRLAGHDEQY

J gene: TRBJ1-1
V gene: TRBV5-1
CDR3 protein: ASSLVGAHTEAF

J gene: TRBJ2-7
V gene: TRBV7-4
CDR3 protein: ASSLGDKPSYEQY

J gene: TRBJ2-7
V gene: TRBV7-2
CDR3 protein: ASSVLAPTHEQY

J gene: TRBJ1-2
V gene: TRBV6-6
CDR3 protein: ASSYDPSGPYGYT

J gene: TRBJ2-1
V gene: TRBV29-1
CDR3 protein: SGGRDSYNEQF

J gene: TRBJ2-3
V gene: TRBV5-1
CDR3 protein: ASSLGRTGLAGGADTQY

J gene: TRBJ2-5
V gene: TRBV19
CDR3 protein: ASSMDREETQY

J gene: TRBJ1-2
V gene: TRBV5-1
CDR3 protein: ASSLEDRGYGYT

J gene: TRBJ2-2
V gene: TRBV10-3
CDR3 protein: AISARDKNEDTGELF

J gene: TRBJ2-7
V gene: TRBV27
CDR3 protein: ASSNIAGGLYEQY

J gene: TRBJ2-5
V gene: TRBV27
CDR3 protein: ASSLPVRGEETQY

J gene: TRBJ2-5
V gene: TRBV9
CDR3 protein: ASSVGGFSGSVQETQY

J gene: TRBJ2-7
V gene: TRBV5-1
CDR3 protein: ASSLVASGSYEQY

J gene: TRBJ2-1
V gene: TRBV19
CDR3 protein: ASSIDIKGGGYEQF

J gene: TRBJ2-3
V gene: TRBV5-1
CDR3 protein: ASSPTTSTDTQY

J gene: TRBJ2-1
V gene: TRBV28
CDR3 protein: ASSEDNRRLDEQF

J gene: TRBJ1-2
V gene: TRBV7-2
CDR3 protein: ASSTPGRLWGYT

J gene: TRBJ2-7
V gene: TRBV14
CDR3 protein: ASSSTQRGEQY

J gene: TRBJ1-1
V gene: TRBV16
CDR3 protein: ASSQPGTVIEAF

J gene: TRBJ2-7
V gene: TRBV18
CDR3 protein: ASSPPEPGTGGFEQY

J gene: TRBJ2-5
V gene: TRBV19
CDR3 protein: ASSKRYQETQY

J gene: TRBJ2-7
V gene: TRBV27
CDR3 protein: ASREGQGLSYEQY

J gene: TRBJ1-5
V gene: TRBV10-3
CDR3 protein: AIRATGDHQPQH

J gene: TRBJ2-5
V gene: TRBV24-1
CDR3 protein: ATSDLGTGEETQY

J gene: TRBJ2-2
V gene: TRBV6-9
CDR3 protein: APLGPGTGELF

J gene: TRBJ2-5
V gene: TRBV4-1
CDR3 protein: ASSQRDTSEAQY

J gene: TRBJ2-3
V gene: TRBV18
CDR3 protein: ASSRDSGTIGDTQY

J gene: TRBJ1-2
V gene: TRBV7-9
CDR3 protein: ASSYRAYGYT

J gene: TRBJ2-7
V gene: TRBV5-1
CDR3 protein: ASSGPPTSGTYEQY

J gene: TRBJ1-6
V gene: TRBV6-5
CDR3 protein: ASSYSPGGSPLH

J gene: TRBJ2-1
V gene: TRBV28
CDR3 protein: ASSLSGNYNEQF

J gene: TRBJ2-1
V gene: TRBV9
CDR3 protein: ASSPGSRYNEQF

J gene: TRBJ1-5
V gene: TRBV3-1/TRBV3-2
CDR3 protein: ASSQWTGGGNQPQH

J gene: TRBJ2-7
V gene: TRBV7-8
CDR3 protein: ASSRTGAYEQY

J gene: TRBJ1-1
V gene: TRBV4-1
CDR3 protein: ASSHAGGLNTEAF

J gene: TRBJ1-4
V gene: TRBV15
CDR3 protein: ATSRQGQGHEKLF